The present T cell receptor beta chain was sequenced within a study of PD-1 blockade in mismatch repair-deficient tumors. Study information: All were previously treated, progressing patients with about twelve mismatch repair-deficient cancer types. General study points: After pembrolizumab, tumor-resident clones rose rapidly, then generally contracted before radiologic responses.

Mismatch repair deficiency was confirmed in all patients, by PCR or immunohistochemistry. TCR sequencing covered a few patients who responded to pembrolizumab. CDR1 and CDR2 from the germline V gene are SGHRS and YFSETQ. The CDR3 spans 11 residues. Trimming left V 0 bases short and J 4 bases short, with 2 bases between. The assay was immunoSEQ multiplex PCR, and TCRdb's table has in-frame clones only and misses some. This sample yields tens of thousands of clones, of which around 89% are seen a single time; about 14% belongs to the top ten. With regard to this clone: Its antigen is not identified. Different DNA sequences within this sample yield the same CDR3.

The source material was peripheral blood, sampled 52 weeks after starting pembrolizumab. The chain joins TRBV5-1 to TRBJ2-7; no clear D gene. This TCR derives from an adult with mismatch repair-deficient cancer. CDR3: CASSLGYEQYF. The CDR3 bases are TGCGCCAGCAGCTTGGGGTACGAGCAGTACTTC.